This entry describes one T cell receptor beta chain. The antigen is not known. This table comes from immunoSEQ multiplex PCR, and its TCRdb copy is limited to in-frame clones, with some not included. The sample includes about 330,000 clones, about 61% of them seen just once. CDR1 and CDR2 from the germline V gene are MDHEN and SYDVKM. The V end was cut by 6 bases, the J end by 2 bases, with 17 bases between. CDR3 size: 16 residues. The data belong to a study of cytotoxic CD8 clonotypes in ibrutinib-treated CLL. Broader study findings: Clonality increased at ibrutinib response and stayed stable in sustained remission. At progression, however, it fell back toward baseline.

This sequence originates from a human donor with chronic lymphocytic leukemia. The input for sequencing was PBMCs, taken after 36 months of ibrutinib treatment. The chain carries TRBV28 and TRBJ1-3; TRBD1 is a possible D gene (6 bases). CDR3 bases: TGTGCCAGCAGGGACTTAGGGACAAAACCTGGAAACACCATATATTTT. Encoded protein: CASRDLGTKPGNTIYF.